This is a list of T cell receptor beta chains from one sample in a study of cytomegalovirus exposure and HLA in healthy donors. The repertoire was sequenced with immunoSEQ multiplex PCR; TCRdb's copy has only in-frame clones and lacks some. The table shows some 140,000 clones, with less than 80% occurring only once. The material sequenced was PBMCs. These receptors were obtained from a man aged 35-49 years in good health and CMV-seropositive. The CDR3 runs from the conserved cysteine through the conserved F or W. The D gene is left open where the match is weak. Part of the rows lack a size; the others show once, few, many or a class for expanded clones.

V gene	J gene	clone size	D gene	CDR3 DNA	CDR3 protein
TRBV5-4	TRBJ2-3	.	TRBD2	TGTGCCAGCGGGATAGCGGGAGTGACAGATACGCAGTATTTT	CASGIAGVTDTQYF
TRBV11-2	TRBJ1-1	.	.	TGTGCCAGCAGCTTCCGGGGGGCTAACACTGAAGCTTTCTTT	CASSFRGANTEAFF
TRBV13	TRBJ1-1	.	.	TGTGCCAGCAGCTTATCGGGGGGAACTGAAGCTTTCTTT	CASSLSGGTEAFF
TRBV9	TRBJ2-1	.	TRBD2	TGTGCCAGCAGCGTGGGCGGGGGCTACAATGAGCAGTTCTTC	CASSVGGGYNEQFF
TRBV19	TRBJ1-5	.	.	TGTGCCAGTAGACAACACAGGGACAATCAGCCCCAGCATTTT	CASRQHRDNQPQHF
TRBV2	TRBJ2-3	.	TRBD2	TGTGCCAGCAGTGATCTAGCGGGTAAAGATACGCAGTATTTT	CASSDLAGKDTQYF
TRBV6-5	TRBJ2-5	once	.	TGTGCCAGCACCTCGGGGGTGTCAGAGACCCAGTACTTC	CASTSGVSETQYF
TRBV5-6	TRBJ1-5	.	TRBD1	TGTGCCAGCAGCTTAAGCGCGGGACAGGGGTTCGGACAGCCCCAGCATTTT	CASSLSAGQGFGQPQHF
TRBV28	TRBJ1-4	once	TRBD1	TGTGCCAGCAGTTTAAACCCAAACAGGGGCGAAAAACTGTTTTTT	CASSLNPNRGEKLFF
TRBV7-3	TRBJ1-1	.	.	TGTGCCAGCAGCTCAACCCCAGACAGTGAAGCTTTCTTT	CASSSTPDSEAFF
TRBV5-1	TRBJ2-1	.	.	TGCGCCAGCAGCTGGGTTTTCGGACAAGACAATGAGCAGTTCTTC	CASSWVFGQDNEQFF
TRBV5-8	TRBJ1-1	.	.	TGTGCCAGCAGCCGGGATCCTGAGACTGAAGCTTTCTTT	CASSRDPETEAFF
TRBV5-6	TRBJ2-1	.	.	TGTGCCAGCAGCTTCAGTAGGAGGATAAACAATGAGCAGTTCTTC	CASSFSRRINNEQFF
TRBV5-4	TRBJ2-5	.	TRBD2	TGTGCCAGCAGCTTGGGACTAGCAGAGACCCAGTACTTC	CASSLGLAETQYF
TRBV19	TRBJ1-4	.	TRBD1	TGTGCCAGTAGCCCGACAGGGGCCCGAGAAAAACTGTTTTTT	CASSPTGAREKLFF